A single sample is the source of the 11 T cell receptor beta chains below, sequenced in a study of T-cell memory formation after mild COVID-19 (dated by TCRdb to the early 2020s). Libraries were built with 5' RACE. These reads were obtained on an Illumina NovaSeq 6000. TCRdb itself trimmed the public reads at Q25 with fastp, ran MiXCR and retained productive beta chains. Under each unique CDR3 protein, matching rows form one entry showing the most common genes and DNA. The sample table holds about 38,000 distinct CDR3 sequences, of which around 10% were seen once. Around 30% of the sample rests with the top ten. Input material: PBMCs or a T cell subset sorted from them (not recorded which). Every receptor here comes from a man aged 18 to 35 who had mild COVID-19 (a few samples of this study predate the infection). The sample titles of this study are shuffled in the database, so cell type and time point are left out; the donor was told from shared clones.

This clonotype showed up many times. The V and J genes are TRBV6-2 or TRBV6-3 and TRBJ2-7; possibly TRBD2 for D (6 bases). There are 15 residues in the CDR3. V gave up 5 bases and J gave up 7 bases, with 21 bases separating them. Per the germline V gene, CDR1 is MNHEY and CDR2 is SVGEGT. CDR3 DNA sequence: TGTGCCAGCAGTGATGGGACTTCTCGGGTGCGAGAGCAGTACGTC. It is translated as CASSDGTSRVREQYV.

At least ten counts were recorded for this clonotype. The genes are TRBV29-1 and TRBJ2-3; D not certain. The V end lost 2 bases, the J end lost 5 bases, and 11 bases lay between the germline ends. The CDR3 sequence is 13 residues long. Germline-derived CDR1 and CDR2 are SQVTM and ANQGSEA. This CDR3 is CSVEPDPGDTQYF. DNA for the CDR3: TGCAGCGTTGAACCCGATCCGGGAGATACGCAGTATTTT.

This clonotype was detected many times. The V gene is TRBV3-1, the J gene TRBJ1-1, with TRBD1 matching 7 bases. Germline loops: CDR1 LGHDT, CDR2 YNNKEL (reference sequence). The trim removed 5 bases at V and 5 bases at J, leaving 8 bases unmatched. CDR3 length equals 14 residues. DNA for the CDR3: TGTGCCAGCAGCGAACCGCACAGGGGTACTGAAGCTTTCTTT. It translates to CASSEPHRGTEAFF.

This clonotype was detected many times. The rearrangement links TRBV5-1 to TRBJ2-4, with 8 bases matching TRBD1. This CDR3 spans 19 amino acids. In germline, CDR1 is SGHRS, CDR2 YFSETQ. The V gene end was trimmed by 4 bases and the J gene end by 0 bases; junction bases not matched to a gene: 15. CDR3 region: CASSIRGQAGLIAKNIQYF. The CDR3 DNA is TGCGCCAGCAGCATTAGGGGACAGGCCGGACTCATAGCCAAAAACATTCAGTACTTC.

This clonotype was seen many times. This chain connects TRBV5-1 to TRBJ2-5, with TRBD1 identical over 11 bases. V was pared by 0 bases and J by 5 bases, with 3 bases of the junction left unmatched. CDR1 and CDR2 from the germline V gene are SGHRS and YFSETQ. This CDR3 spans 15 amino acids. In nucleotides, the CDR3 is TGCGCCAGCAGCTTGGCCGGACAGGGGGCTGAGACCCAGTACTTC. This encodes CASSLAGQGAETQYF. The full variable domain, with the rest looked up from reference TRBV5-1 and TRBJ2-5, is KAGVTQTPRYLIKTRGQQVTLSCSPISGHRSVSWYQQTPGQGLQFLFEYFSETQRNKGNFPGRFSGRQFSNSRSEMNVSTLELGDSALYLCASSLAGQGAETQYFGPGTRLLVL.

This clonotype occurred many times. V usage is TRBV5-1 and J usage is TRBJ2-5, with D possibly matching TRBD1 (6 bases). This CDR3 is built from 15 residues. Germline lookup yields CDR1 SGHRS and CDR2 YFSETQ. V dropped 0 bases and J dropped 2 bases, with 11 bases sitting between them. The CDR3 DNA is TGCGCCAGCAGCTTGGTCCCTGGACAGCAAGAGACCCAGTACTTC. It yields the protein CASSLVPGQQETQYF.

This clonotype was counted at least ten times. The CDR3 sequence: CSATGTLNGETQYF. In nucleotides, the CDR3 is TGCAGTGCTACCGGGACTCTAAACGGGGAGACCCAGTACTTC. This chain links TRBV20-1 with TRBJ2-5; maybe TRBD2 (6 bases). The germline V and J ends were trimmed by 4 bases and 5 bases, with 17 bases remaining between them. CDR1 and CDR2 (germline): DFQATT, SNEGSKA (reference sequence). The CDR3 length is 14 residues.

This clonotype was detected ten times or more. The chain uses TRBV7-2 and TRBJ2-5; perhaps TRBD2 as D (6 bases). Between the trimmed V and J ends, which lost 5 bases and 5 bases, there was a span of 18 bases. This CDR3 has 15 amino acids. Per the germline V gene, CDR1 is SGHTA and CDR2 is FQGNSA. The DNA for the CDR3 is TGTGCCAGCAGCCAACAGCGGGCCCCCGAGGAGACCCAGTACTTC. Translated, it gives CASSQQRAPEETQYF.

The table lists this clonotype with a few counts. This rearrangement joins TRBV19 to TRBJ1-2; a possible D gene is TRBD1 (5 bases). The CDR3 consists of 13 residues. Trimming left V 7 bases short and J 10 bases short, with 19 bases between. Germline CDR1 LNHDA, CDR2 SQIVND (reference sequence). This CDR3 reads CASTTRRGEVYTF. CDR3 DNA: TGTGCCAGTACGACGAGAAGGGGAGAGGTCTACACCTTC.

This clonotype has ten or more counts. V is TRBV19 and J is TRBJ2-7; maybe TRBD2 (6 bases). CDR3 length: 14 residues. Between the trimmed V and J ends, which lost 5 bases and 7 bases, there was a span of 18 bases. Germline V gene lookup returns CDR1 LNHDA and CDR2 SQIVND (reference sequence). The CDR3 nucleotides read TGTGCCAGTAGTCCCACGAGTAGGGGAGGAGAGCAGTACTTC. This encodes CASSPTSRGGEQYF.

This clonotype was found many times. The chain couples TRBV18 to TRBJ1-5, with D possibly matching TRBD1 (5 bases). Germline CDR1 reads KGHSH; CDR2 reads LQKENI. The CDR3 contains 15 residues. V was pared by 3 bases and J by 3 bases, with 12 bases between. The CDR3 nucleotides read TGTGCCAGCTCACCGTATTCAGGGAACAATCAGCCCCAGCATTTT. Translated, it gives CASSPYSGNNQPQHF.